One sample yielded the 13 T cell receptor beta chains listed below, sequenced in a study of immune evolution from preneoplasia to lung adenocarcinoma. Method: immunoSEQ multiplex PCR; TCRdb's copy keeps in-frame clones and lacks some. The data show 4,100 or so clones, around nine tenths seen once. Sequenced: FFPE minimally invasive lung adenocarcinoma tissue. These receptors originate from a donor at least 70 years old with lung adenocarcinoma.

The V and J genes are TRBV29-1 and TRBJ1-1, with D uncertain. Germline CDR1 reads SQVTM; CDR2 reads ANQGSEA. This CDR3 comprises 11 residues. Trimming removed 6 bases from V and 8 bases from J, with 13 bases in between. The CDR3 loop is CSVLDGVEAFF. DNA of the CDR3: TGCAGCGTCCTCGACGGAGTGGAAGCTTTCTTT.

The rearrangement joins TRBV27 to TRBJ2-1, with D possibly matching TRBD2 (6 bases). CDR3 length: 13 residues. Germline CDR1 and CDR2: MNHEY and SMNVEV (reference sequence). V lost 4 bases to trimming and J lost 8 bases, with 12 bases between them. The CDR3: CASSSYGRDEQFF. For the CDR3, the DNA is TGTGCCAGCAGTTCCTACGGGAGAGATGAGCAGTTCTTC.

The V and J genes are TRBV6-1 and TRBJ2-2; 7 bases are a match to TRBD2. Looked up from germline, CDR1 is MNHNS and CDR2 is SASEGT. This CDR3 region has 16 residues. J gave up 1 base and V 2 bases, and 4 bases lay outside the gene matches. The CDR3 sequence is CASSERRGLNTGELFF. The CDR3 DNA follows: TGTGCCAGCAGTGAAAGGCGGGGGTTGAACACCGGGGAGCTGTTTTTT.

This chain connects TRBV5-6 to TRBJ1-4; D is unclear. Trimming removed 1 base at V and 5 bases at J, with 3 bases between. The CDR3 totals 12 residues. CDR1 and CDR2 (germline): SGHDT, YYEEEE. CDR3 in DNA: TGTGCCAGCAGCTTGCCCAATGAAAAACTGTTTTTT. Translation gives CASSLPNEKLFF.

The chain has TRBV7-9 and TRBJ2-3; 8 nucleotides align to TRBD2. The CDR3 is 16 amino acids. With 4 bases clipped from V and 6 bases from J, the junction kept 12 bases outside the gene matches. CDR1 SEHNR and CDR2 FQNEAQ come from the germline V gene (reference sequence). The CDR3 coding sequence is TGTGCCAGCAGCTGGGCGAGCGGGAGCGCCACCGATACGCAGTATTTT. Translated: CASSWASGSATDTQYF.

The chain links TRBV7-9 to TRBJ2-7; 8 bases fit TRBD2. The CDR3 is 15 residues long. Per the germline V gene, CDR1 is SEHNR and CDR2 is FQNEAQ (reference sequence). After removal of 3 bases from V and 5 bases from J, the junction contained 9 bases not matched to a gene. CDR3 coding DNA: TGTGCCAGCAGCTTGCCTGGACTAGCCGCGAACGAGCAGTACTTC. Protein product: CASSLPGLAANEQYF.

The chain is built from TRBV29-1 and TRBJ2-2; perhaps TRBD1 as D (6 bases). CDR3 length: 11 residues. Trimming took off 7 bases at V and 6 bases at J, with 9 bases between the two ends. Germline CDR1 reads SQVTM; CDR2 reads ANQGSEA. DNA for the CDR3: TGCAGCGCACACAGGGCCGGGGAGCTGTTTTTT. This gives the protein CSAHRAGELFF.

V usage is TRBV4-3 and J usage is TRBJ2-1, with unresolved D. CDR1 LGHNA and CDR2 YSLEER come from the germline V gene. With 1 base removed from V and 9 bases from J, the gap between germline ends came to 10 bases. The CDR3 sequence is 13 residues long. CDR3 sequence: CASSQGLVGEQFF. As DNA, the CDR3 is TGCGCCAGCAGCCAAGGGCTAGTGGGTGAGCAGTTCTTC.

This rearrangement joins TRBV28 to TRBJ2-2; no reliable D call. The CDR3 spans 15 residues. Germline CDR1 and CDR2: MDHEN and SYDVKM. Trimming shortened V by 7 bases and J by 4 bases, and 16 bases separated the two germline ends. The CDR3 DNA reads as TGTGCCAGCACTCTGGTGCCGGAGAGCACCGGGGAGCTGTTTTTT. Protein: CASTLVPESTGELFF. Complete variable domain (other parts from reference TRBV28 and TRBJ2-2): DVKVTQSSRYLVKRTGEKVFLECVQDMDHENMFWYRQDPGLGLRLIYFSYDVKMKEKGDIPEGYSVSREKKERFSLILESASTNQTSMYLCASTLVPESTGELFFGEGSRLTVL.

This clone was seen a single time. The CDR3 loop is CASRGGNEKLFF. The CDR3 bases are TGTGCCTCAAGGGGGGGGAATGAAAAACTGTTTTTT. The chain joins TRBV30 to TRBJ1-4; a weak D match, TRBD1 (6 bases). This CDR3 comprises 12 residues. Germline V lookup: CDR1 GTSNPN, CDR2 SVGIG (reference sequence). The germline V and J ends were trimmed by 7 bases and 5 bases, with 11 bases remaining between them.

This clone was observed a single time. The gene calls are TRBV5-1 and TRBJ2-2, with no clear D. The CDR3 consists of 14 residues. With 1 base removed from V and 2 bases from J, the gap between germline ends came to 6 bases. Germline CDR1 SGHRS, CDR2 YFSETQ. The CDR3 region is CASSLTINTGELFF. CDR3 sequence (DNA): TGCGCCAGCAGCTTGACAATAAACACCGGGGAGCTGTTTTTT.

V is TRBV7-2 and J is TRBJ2-5; weak D call: TRBD2 (5 bases). V dropped 4 bases and J dropped 4 bases, with 13 bases sitting between them. The CDR3 covers 14 residues. Germline V gives CDR1 SGHTA, CDR2 FQGNSA. The CDR3 DNA sequence: TGTGCCAGCAGCTATGGACTGGAGGCAGAGACCCAGTACTTC. It specifies CASSYGLEAETQYF.

The V and J genes are TRBV10-2 and TRBJ1-5, with 7 bases that match TRBD1. The CDR3 is made up of 13 amino acids. The ends lost 8 bases at V and 3 bases at J; junction bases unmatched: 4. In germline, CDR1 is WSHSY, CDR2 SAAADI. CDR3 residues: CASSGQPNQPQHF. CDR3 coding DNA: TGCGCCAGCTCGGGACAGCCCAATCAGCCCCAGCATTTT.